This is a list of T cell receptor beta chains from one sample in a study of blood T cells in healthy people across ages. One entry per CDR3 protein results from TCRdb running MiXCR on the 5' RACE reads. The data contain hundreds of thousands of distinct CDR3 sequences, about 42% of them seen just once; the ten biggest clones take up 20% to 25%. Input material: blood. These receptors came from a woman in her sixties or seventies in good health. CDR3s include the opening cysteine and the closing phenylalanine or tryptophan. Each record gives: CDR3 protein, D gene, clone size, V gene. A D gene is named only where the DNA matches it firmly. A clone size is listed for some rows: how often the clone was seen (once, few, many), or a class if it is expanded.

CDR3 protein: CASSYRTSVEEQYF
D gene: TRBD2
clone size: -
V gene: TRBV5-1

CDR3 protein: CASSLGDRKQFF
D gene: TRBD1
clone size: -
V gene: TRBV7-6

CDR3 protein: CASSLFYEQYF
D gene: -
clone size: many
V gene: TRBV6-2/TRBV6-3

CDR3 protein: CASSYLGLAGGGEQFF
D gene: TRBD2
clone size: -
V gene: TRBV6-6

CDR3 protein: CSAPLAGPDTQYF
D gene: -
clone size: -
V gene: TRBV20-1

CDR3 protein: CASRISQPQHF
D gene: -
clone size: -
V gene: TRBV21-1

CDR3 protein: CASSFGTGNQETQYF
D gene: TRBD1
clone size: many
V gene: TRBV7-9

CDR3 protein: CASMRDNEQFF
D gene: -
clone size: -
V gene: TRBV5-4

CDR3 protein: CASRLAGGDYEQYF
D gene: TRBD2
clone size: once
V gene: TRBV7-2

CDR3 protein: CAISSLSGGADEQYF
D gene: TRBD2
clone size: -
V gene: TRBV10-3

CDR3 protein: CSVEDGGGETGTYEQYF
D gene: TRBD2
clone size: -
V gene: TRBV29-1

CDR3 protein: CASSPGQNHEQYF
D gene: -
clone size: few
V gene: TRBV18

CDR3 protein: CSAHSWDEAFF
D gene: -
clone size: many
V gene: TRBV29-1

CDR3 protein: CASREPGQGVTEAFF
D gene: TRBD1
clone size: few
V gene: TRBV6-2/TRBV6-3

CDR3 protein: CASSLMGQRETQYF
D gene: -
clone size: -
V gene: TRBV5-1

CDR3 protein: CSAIIANEQFF
D gene: -
clone size: -
V gene: TRBV20-1

CDR3 protein: CASSEGQPPLYEQYF
D gene: -
clone size: -
V gene: TRBV10-1